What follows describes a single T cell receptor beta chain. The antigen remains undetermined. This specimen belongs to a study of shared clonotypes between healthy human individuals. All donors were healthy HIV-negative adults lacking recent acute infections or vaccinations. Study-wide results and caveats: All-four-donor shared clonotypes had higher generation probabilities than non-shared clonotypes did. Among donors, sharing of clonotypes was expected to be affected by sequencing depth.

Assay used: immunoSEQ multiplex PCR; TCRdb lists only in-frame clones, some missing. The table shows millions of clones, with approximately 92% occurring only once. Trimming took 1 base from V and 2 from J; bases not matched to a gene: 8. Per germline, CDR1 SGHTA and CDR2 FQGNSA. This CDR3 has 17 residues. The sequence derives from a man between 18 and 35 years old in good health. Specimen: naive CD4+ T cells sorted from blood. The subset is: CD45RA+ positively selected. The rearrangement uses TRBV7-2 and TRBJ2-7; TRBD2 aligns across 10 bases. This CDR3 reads CASSLEPFLAGAYEQYF. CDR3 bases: TGTGCCAGCAGCTTAGAACCCTTTCTAGCGGGGGCCTACGAGCAGTACTTC.